The 19 T cell receptor beta chains presented below share a single source sample, sequenced in a study of blood T cell repertoires in COVID-19. TCRdb's copy holds only in-frame clones and misses some; the assay was immunoSEQ multiplex PCR. The sample consists of about 270,000 clones, 75% to 90% of them appearing once. Sequences were obtained from PBMCs or T cells enriched from blood (not recorded which). The receptors originated from a woman in her late teens or twenties who had recovered from COVID-19.

Only one count was recorded for this clone. The genes are TRBV7-9 and TRBJ1-2; 10 nucleotides match TRBD1. The CDR3 loop spans 15 amino acids. The V gene's germline CDR1 is SEHNR and CDR2 FQNEAQ (reference sequence). After removal of 4 bases from V and 7 bases from J, the junction contained 9 bases not matched to a gene. This chain's CDR3 is CASSSGTGEVSGYTF. For the CDR3, the DNA is TGTGCCAGCAGCTCAGGGACAGGGGAGGTCAGTGGCTACACCTTC.

The rearrangement links TRBV7-8 to TRBJ2-3; tentative D call: TRBD2 (5 bases). The CDR3 has 17 amino acids. Trimming removed 6 bases from V and 2 bases from J, with 21 bases in between. The germline gives CDR1 SGHVS, CDR2 FQNEAQ. Written as DNA, the CDR3 is TGTGCCAGCAGATCGGCGAGGGCACAGATTAACACAGATACGCAGTATTTT. Protein: CASRSARAQINTDTQYF.

The chain links TRBV10-1 to TRBJ1-4; 9 bases are a match to TRBD1. Looked up from germline, CDR1 is WNHNN and CDR2 is SYGVQD (reference sequence). With 7 bases clipped from V and 5 bases from J, the junction kept 11 bases outside the gene matches. The CDR3 sequence is 16 residues long. CDR3 DNA sequence: TGCGCCAGCATCAATCCGCGGGACAGGGTAAATGAAAAACTGTTTTTT. Residues: CASINPRDRVNEKLFF.

V is TRBV5-1 and J is TRBJ2-1, with 10 bases fitting TRBD1. This CDR3 has 15 amino acids. Looked up from germline, CDR1 is SGHRS and CDR2 is YFSETQ. Germline trimming cut 4 bases from V and 10 bases from J; bases unmatched to any gene: 11. In DNA form, the CDR3 reads TGCGCCAGCAGCGACCCGGGACAGGGGACAGGGGAGCAGTTCTTC. Translating gives CASSDPGQGTGEQFF.

The rearrangement joins TRBV11-3 to TRBJ2-3; D may be TRBD2 (5 bases). V shed 3 bases and J shed 3 bases, with 10 bases lying between them. The CDR3 is 14 amino acids. The germline V gene has CDR1 SGHNT and CDR2 YENEEA. The CDR3 coding sequence is TGTGCCAGCAGCTTGCGAGGGAAAACAGATACGCAGTATTTT. Its translation: CASSLRGKTDTQYF.

The CDR3 DNA follows: TGTGCCACCAGTGATTTGCAAACAGGGTGTTGGAACGAGCAGTACTTC. Translation: CATSDLQTGCWNEQYF. The chain is built from TRBV24-1 and TRBJ2-7, with a weak D call TRBD1 (6 bases). The CDR3 sequence is 16 residues long. Germline V gene lookup returns CDR1 KGHDR and CDR2 SFDVKD. Trimming removed 0 bases from V and 5 bases from J, with 16 bases in between.

The gene calls are TRBV4-1 and TRBJ2-2, with a tentative D call TRBD2 (5 bases). The V end lost 1 base, the J end lost 5 bases, and 8 bases lay between the germline ends. This CDR3 comprises 14 residues. CDR1 and CDR2 from the germline V gene are MGHRA and YSYEKL. The CDR3 loop is CASSQAPGTGELFF. The CDR3 DNA is TGCGCCAGCAGCCAAGCGCCGGGAACCGGGGAGCTGTTTTTT.

This clone has only a few counts. Other nucleotide sequences from this sample produce the same CDR3. The chain links TRBV5-1 to TRBJ1-2; 10 bases agree with TRBD1. Germline CDR1 and CDR2: SGHRS and YFSETQ. CDR3 size: 13 residues. V was clipped by 2 bases and J by 6 bases; unmatched bases: 1. The CDR3 is CASSLGQGDGYTF. The CDR3 DNA sequence: TGCGCCAGCAGCTTAGGACAGGGGGATGGCTACACCTTC.

This clone has a single count. The CDR3 sequence: CASSPGGASGWDEQFF. DNA for the CDR3: TGTGCCAGCAGCCCCGGGGGGGCTAGCGGGTGGGATGAGCAGTTCTTC. V is TRBV11-3 and J is TRBJ2-1, with TRBD2 matching 8 bases. CDR3 size: 16 residues. Germline V gene sequence: CDR1 SGHNT, CDR2 YENEEA. J lost 8 bases, V lost 5 bases, and 14 bases had no gene match. The complete variable domain, with remaining parts taken from reference TRBV11-3 and TRBJ2-1, reads EAGVVQSPRYKIIEKKQPVAFWCNPISGHNTLYWYLQNLGQGPELLIRYENEEAVDDSQLPKDRFSAERLKGVDSTLKIQPAELGDSAVYLCASSPGGASGWDEQFFGPGTRLTVL.

The chain links TRBV2 to TRBJ2-7; the match to TRBD1 covers 9 bases. The junction had 10 bases not matched to a gene; V was cut back by 5 bases and J by 5 bases. Germline V gives CDR1 SNHLY, CDR2 FYNNEI. This CDR3 spans 15 amino acids. CDR3 amino acids: CASSHPGQGIHEQYF. CDR3 bases: TGTGCCAGCAGTCACCCGGGACAGGGAATACACGAGCAGTACTTC.

The chain links TRBV7-9 to TRBJ2-3; D is unresolved. The CDR3 contains 13 residues. CDR1 is SEHNR, CDR2 FQNEAQ, per germline (reference sequence). V was trimmed by 7 bases and J by 3 bases, leaving 11 bases between them. The CDR3 bases are TGTGCCAGCATCGCGGCGGCAACAGATACGCAGTATTTT. Residues: CASIAAATDTQYF.

The chain employs TRBV5-3 and TRBJ1-4; 10 nucleotides match TRBD1. TRBV5-3 counts as an open reading frame of uncertain function. This CDR3 is built from 15 residues. The junction had 3 bases not matched to a gene; V was cut back by 4 bases and J by 3 bases. The CDR3 sequence: CARSTDRGPNEKLFF. In DNA form, the CDR3 reads TGTGCCAGAAGCACCGACAGGGGGCCTAATGAAAAACTGTTTTTT.

CDR3 DNA: TGTGCCAGCTCACCTCGGACAGAAGGGAATGGCTACACCTTC. Its translation: CASSPRTEGNGYTF. V is TRBV18 and J is TRBJ1-2, with D perhaps matching TRBD1 (6 bases). From germline, CDR1 is KGHSH and CDR2 LQKENI. The V gene lost 3 bases and the J gene lost 6 bases, with 14 bases spanning the gap. The CDR3 length is 14 residues.

J is TRBJ1-5 and V is TRBV18; 8 nucleotides align to TRBD1. With V trimmed by 0 bases and J by 6 bases, 7 bases remained unmatched. Germline V gene sequence: CDR1 KGHSH, CDR2 LQKENI. The CDR3 totals 16 residues. As DNA, the CDR3 is TGTGCCAGCTCACCACCGGGCAGGGGGCCGGGTCAGCCCCAGCATTTT. Encoded protein: CASSPPGRGPGQPQHF.

The rearrangement uses TRBV2 and TRBJ1-2, with D uncertain. Germline assignment: CDR1 SNHLY and CDR2 FYNNEI. The CDR3 sequence is 15 residues long. The ends were cut back, 4 bases at V and 0 bases at J, with 12 bases in the middle. The CDR3 nucleotides read TGTGCCAGCAGTGGAGACTGGAGAACTAACTATGGCTACACCTTC. Its translation: CASSGDWRTNYGYTF.

The chain uses TRBV6-5 and TRBJ1-5; D is uncertain. The ends were cut back, 6 bases at V and 5 bases at J, with 17 bases in the middle. CDR3 length: 15 amino acids. CDR1 and CDR2 (germline): MNHEY, SVGAGI. Here the CDR3 DNA reads TGTGCCAGCAGACCTTACAGCTCCGGCGATCAGCCCCAGCATTTT. Residues: CASRPYSSGDQPQHF.

The chain uses TRBV6-5 and TRBJ2-3; TRBD2 aligns across 11 bases. V dropped 8 bases and J dropped 6; count of bases not matched to a gene: 10. Germline V CDR1 and CDR2: MNHEY, SVGAGI. The CDR3 has 15 residues. CDR3 coding DNA: TGTGCCAGCGGATATAGCGGGGGGGCCGGGGATACGCAGTATTTT. Encoded protein: CASGYSGGAGDTQYF.

The chain links TRBV29-1 to TRBJ2-7, with a possible D match to TRBD2 (5 bases). Germline CDR1 and CDR2: SQVTM and ANQGSEA. This CDR3 is built from 12 residues. V was shortened by 5 bases and J by 2 bases, with 10 bases between the two germline ends. The CDR3 coding sequence is TGCAGCGTTCAACGGGGAACCTACGAGCAGTACTTC. It translates to CSVQRGTYEQYF.

V is TRBV20-1 and J is TRBJ1-6; the D gene is possibly TRBD1 (6 bases). Germline-derived CDR1 and CDR2 are DFQATT and SNEGSKA (reference sequence). V was cut by 3 bases and J by 9 bases, with 12 bases left in between. This CDR3 has 13 residues. Here the CDR3 DNA reads TGCAGTGCTAGTCTGGGGGCGGGTTCACCCCTCCACTTT. Protein: CSASLGAGSPLHF.